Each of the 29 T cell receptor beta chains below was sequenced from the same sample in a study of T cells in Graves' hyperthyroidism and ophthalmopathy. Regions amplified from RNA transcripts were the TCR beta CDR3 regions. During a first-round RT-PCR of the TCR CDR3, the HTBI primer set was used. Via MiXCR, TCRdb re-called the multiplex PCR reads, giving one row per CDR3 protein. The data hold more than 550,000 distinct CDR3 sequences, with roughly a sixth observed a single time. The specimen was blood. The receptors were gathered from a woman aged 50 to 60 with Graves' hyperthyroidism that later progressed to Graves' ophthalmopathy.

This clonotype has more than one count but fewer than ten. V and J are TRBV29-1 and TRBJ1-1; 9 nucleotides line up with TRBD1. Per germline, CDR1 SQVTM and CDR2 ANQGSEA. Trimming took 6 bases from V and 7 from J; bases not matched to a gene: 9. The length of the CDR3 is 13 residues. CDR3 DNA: TGCAGCGTGGCGACAGGGGGTGCGAGTGAAGCTTTCTTT. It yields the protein CSVATGGASEAFF.

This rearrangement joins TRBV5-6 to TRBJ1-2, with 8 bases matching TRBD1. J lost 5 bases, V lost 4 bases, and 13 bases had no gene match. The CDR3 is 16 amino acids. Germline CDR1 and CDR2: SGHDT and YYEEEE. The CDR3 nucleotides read TGTGCCAGCAGCCCAAGACAGGGGAGCCCTTCTTATGGCTACACCTTC. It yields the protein CASSPRQGSPSYGYTF.

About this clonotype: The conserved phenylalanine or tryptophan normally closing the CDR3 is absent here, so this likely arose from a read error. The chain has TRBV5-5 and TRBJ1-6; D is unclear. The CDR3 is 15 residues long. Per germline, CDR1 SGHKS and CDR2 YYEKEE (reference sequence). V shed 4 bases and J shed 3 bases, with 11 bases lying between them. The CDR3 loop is CASSTLLNYNSPLHS. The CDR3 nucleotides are TGTGCCAGCAGCACTCTACTCAACTATAATTCACCCCTCCACTCT.

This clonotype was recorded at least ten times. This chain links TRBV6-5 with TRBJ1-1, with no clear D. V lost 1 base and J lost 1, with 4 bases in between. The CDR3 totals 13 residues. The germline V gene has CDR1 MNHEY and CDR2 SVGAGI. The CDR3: CASSYWGNTEAFF. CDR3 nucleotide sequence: TGTGCCAGCAGTTACTGGGGGAACACTGAAGCTTTCTTT.

CDR3 nucleotides: TGTGCCAGCAACTTTCATTCGGGACACCGAATCGAGGAGCAGTTCTTC. It codes for CASNFHSGHRIEEQFF. This chain joins TRBV5-6 and TRBJ2-1, with TRBD1 as a possible D gene (6 bases). The V gene's germline CDR1 is SGHDT and CDR2 YYEEEE. This CDR3 comprises 16 residues. V shed 6 bases and J shed 10 bases, with 26 bases lying between them. The full variable domain, rest sourced from reference TRBV5-6 and TRBJ2-1, is DAGVTQSPTHLIKTRGQQVTLRCSPKSGHDTVSWYQQALGQGPQFIFQYYEEEERQRGNFPDRFSGHQFPNYSSELNVNALLLGDSALYLCASNFHSGHRIEEQFFGPGTRLTVL.

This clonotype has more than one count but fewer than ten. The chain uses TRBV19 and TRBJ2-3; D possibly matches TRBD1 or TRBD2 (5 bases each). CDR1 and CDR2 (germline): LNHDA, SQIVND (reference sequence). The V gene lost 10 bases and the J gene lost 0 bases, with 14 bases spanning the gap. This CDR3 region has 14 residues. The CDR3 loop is CATRDGPSTDTQYF. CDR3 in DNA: TGTGCCACTCGGGACGGTCCTAGCACAGATACGCAGTATTTT.

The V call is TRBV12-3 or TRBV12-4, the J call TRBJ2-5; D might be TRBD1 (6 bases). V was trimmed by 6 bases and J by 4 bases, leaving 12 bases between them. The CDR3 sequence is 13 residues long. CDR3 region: CASSWKGVETQYF. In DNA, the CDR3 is TGTGCCAGCAGCTGGAAGGGGGTAGAGACCCAGTACTTC.

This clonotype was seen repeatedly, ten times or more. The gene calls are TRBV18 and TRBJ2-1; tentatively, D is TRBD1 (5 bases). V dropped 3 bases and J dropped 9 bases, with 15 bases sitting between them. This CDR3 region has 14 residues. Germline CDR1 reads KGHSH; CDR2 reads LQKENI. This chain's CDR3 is CASSPSNRGGEQFF. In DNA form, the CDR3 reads TGTGCCAGCTCACCTAGCAATAGGGGCGGTGAGCAGTTCTTC.

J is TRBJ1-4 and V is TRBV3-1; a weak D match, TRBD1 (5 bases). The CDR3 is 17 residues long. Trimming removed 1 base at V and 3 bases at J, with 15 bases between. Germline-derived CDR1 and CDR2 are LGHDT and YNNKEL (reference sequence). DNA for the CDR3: TGTGCCAGCAGCCAAGGGGACCGCGACCCTTCTAATGAAAAACTGTTTTTT. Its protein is CASSQGDRDPSNEKLFF.

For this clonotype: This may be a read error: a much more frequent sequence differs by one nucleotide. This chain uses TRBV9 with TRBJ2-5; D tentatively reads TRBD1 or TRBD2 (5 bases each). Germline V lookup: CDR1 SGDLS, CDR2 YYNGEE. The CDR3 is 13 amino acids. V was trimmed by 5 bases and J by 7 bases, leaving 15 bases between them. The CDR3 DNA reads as TGTGCCAGCAGAGGATACGGGGCAGGGACCCAGTACTTC. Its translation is CASRGYGAGTQYF.

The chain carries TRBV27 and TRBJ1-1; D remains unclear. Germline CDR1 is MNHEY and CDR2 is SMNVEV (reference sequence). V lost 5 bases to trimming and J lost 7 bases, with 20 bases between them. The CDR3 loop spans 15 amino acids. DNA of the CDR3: TGTGCCAGCAGTCCCTGGGCGGGGTTCGTTAGTGAAGCTTTCTTT. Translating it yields CASSPWAGFVSEAFF.

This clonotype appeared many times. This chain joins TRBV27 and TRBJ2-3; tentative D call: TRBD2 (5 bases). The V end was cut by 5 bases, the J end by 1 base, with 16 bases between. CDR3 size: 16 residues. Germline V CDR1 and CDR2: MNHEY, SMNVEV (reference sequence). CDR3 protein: CASSRSPHGGTDTQYF. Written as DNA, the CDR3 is TGTGCCAGCAGTCGGTCTCCTCACGGGGGCACAGATACGCAGTATTTT.

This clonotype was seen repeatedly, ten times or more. Here the CDR3 reads CASSQELRERNTEAFF. The CDR3 DNA is TGTGCCAGCAGCCAAGAATTAAGGGAGAGGAACACTGAAGCTTTCTTT. This chain uses TRBV3-1 with TRBJ1-1; D unclear. The CDR3 has 16 residues. The V gene lost 0 bases and the J gene lost 1 base, with 12 bases spanning the gap. CDR1 is LGHDT and CDR2 is YNNKEL in the germline V gene (reference sequence).

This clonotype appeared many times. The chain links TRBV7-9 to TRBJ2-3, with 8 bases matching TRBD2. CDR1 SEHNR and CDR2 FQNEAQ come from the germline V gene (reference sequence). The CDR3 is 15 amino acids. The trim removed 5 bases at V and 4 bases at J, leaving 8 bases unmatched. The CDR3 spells CASSETGGLPDTQYF. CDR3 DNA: TGTGCCAGCAGCGAGACGGGGGGGCTCCCAGATACGCAGTATTTT.

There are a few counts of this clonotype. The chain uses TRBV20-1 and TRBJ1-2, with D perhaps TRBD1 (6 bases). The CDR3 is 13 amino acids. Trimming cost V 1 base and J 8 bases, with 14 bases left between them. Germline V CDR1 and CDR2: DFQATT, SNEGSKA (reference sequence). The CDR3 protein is CSARVSGTWGYTF. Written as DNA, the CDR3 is TGCAGTGCTAGAGTTTCCGGGACATGGGGCTACACCTTC.

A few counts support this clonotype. In DNA, the CDR3 is TGTGCCAGCAGCTCCCGTAGCGGGGCCGGGGAGCTGTTTTTT. It translates to CASSSRSGAGELFF. The genes are TRBV11-3 and TRBJ2-2, with 8 bases fitting TRBD2. The CDR3 contains 14 residues. Germline V gene data show CDR1 as SGHNT and CDR2 as YENEEA. After removal of 4 bases from V and 6 bases from J, the junction contained 4 bases not matched to a gene. Complete variable domain (other parts from reference TRBV11-3 and TRBJ2-2): EAGVVQSPRYKIIEKKQPVAFWCNPISGHNTLYWYLQNLGQGPELLIRYENEEAVDDSQLPKDRFSAERLKGVDSTLKIQPAELGDSAVYLCASSSRSGAGELFFGEGSRLTVL.

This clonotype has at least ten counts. In nucleotides, the CDR3 is TGCGCCAGCAGCGGTGTTGGGGGTACCGGGGAGCTGTTTTTT. Its protein product is CASSGVGGTGELFF. The chain couples TRBV5-1 to TRBJ2-2, with D possibly being TRBD1 or TRBD2 (5 bases each). Trimming pared 4 bases from V and 5 bases from J, leaving 12 bases between. Germline CDR1 is SGHRS and CDR2 is YFSETQ. The CDR3 consists of 14 residues.

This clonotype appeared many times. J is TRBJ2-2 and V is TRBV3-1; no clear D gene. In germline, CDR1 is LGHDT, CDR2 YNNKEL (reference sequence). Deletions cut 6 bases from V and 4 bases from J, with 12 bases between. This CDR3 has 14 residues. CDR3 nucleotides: TGTGCCAGCAGGCCGGTGAGGCCCACCGGGGAGCTGTTTTTT. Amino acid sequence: CASRPVRPTGELFF.

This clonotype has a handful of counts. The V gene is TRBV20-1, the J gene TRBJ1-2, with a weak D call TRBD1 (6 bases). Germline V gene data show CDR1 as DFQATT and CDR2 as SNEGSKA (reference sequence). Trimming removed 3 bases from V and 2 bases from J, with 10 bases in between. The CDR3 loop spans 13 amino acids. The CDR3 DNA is TGCAGTGCTAGCGGACAGTTAAACTATGGCTACACCTTC. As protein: CSASGQLNYGYTF.

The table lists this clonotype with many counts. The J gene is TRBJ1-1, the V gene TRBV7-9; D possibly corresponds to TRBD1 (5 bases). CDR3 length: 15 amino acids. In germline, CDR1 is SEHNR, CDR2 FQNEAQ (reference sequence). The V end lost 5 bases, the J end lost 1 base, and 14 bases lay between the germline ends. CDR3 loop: CASSIRDGPNTEAFF. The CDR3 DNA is TGTGCCAGCAGCATCCGGGACGGGCCGAACACTGAAGCTTTCTTT.

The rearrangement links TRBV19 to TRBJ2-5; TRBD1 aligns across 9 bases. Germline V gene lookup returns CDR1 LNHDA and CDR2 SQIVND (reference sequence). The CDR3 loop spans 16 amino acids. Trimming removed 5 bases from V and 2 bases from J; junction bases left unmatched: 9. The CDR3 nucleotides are TGTGCCAGTAGTCCGGTGACAGGGGGGCGGCAAGAGACCCAGTACTTC. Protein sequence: CASSPVTGGRQETQYF.

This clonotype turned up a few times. DNA of the CDR3: TGCAGTGCGACCAGGGTTGGGGAGCAGTTCTTC. This codes for CSATRVGEQFF. The genes are TRBV20-1 and TRBJ2-1; weak D call: TRBD1 (5 bases). The germline CDR1 and CDR2 sequences are DFQATT and SNEGSKA (reference sequence). With 6 bases removed from V and 10 bases from J, the gap between germline ends came to 13 bases. The CDR3 consists of 11 residues.

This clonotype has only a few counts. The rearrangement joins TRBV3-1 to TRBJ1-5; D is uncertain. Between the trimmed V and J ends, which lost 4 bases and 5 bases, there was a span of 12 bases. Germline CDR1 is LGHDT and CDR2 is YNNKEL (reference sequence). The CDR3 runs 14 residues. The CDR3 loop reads CASSPTGRDQPQHF. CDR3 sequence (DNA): TGTGCCAGCAGCCCCACCGGGAGAGATCAGCCCCAGCATTTT.

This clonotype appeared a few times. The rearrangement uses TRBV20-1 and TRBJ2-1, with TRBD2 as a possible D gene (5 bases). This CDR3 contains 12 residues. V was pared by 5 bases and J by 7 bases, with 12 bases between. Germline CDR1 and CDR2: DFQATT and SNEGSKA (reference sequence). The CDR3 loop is CSARRAPNEQFF. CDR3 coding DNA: TGCAGTGCTCGGCGGGCCCCTAATGAGCAGTTCTTC.

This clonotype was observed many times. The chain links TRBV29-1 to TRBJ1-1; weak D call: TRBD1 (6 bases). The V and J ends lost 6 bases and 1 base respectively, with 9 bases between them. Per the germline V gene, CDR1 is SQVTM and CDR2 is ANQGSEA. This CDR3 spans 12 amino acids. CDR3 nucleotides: TGCAGCGTCGGGACAACGAACACTGAAGCTTTCTTT. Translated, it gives CSVGTTNTEAFF.

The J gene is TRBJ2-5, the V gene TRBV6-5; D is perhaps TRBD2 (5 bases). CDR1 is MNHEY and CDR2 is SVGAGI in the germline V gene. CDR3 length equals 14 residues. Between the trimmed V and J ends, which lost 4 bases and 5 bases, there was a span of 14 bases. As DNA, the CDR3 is TGTGCCAGCAGTTCCTTAACTAGAGGGGAGACCCAGTACTTC. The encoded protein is CASSSLTRGETQYF.

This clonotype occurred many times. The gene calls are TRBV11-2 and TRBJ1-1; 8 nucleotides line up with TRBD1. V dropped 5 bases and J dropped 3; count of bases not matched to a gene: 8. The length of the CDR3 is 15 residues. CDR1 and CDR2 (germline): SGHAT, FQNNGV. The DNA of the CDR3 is TGTGCCAGCAGCCGAACAGGGGGTCGGTACACTGAAGCTTTCTTT. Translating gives CASSRTGGRYTEAFF.

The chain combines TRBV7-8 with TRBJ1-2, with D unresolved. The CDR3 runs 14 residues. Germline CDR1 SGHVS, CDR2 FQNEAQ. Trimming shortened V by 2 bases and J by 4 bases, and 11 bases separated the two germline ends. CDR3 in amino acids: CASSLIGTVYGYTF. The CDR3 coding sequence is TGTGCCAGCAGCTTAATTGGAACAGTCTATGGCTACACCTTC.

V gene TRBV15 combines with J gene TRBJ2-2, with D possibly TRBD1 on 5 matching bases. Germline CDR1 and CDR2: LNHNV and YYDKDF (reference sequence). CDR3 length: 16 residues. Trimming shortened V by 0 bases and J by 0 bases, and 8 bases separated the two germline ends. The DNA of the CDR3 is TGTGCCACCAGCAGAGATTGGACAACGAACACCGGGGAGCTGTTTTTT. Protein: CATSRDWTTNTGELFF.